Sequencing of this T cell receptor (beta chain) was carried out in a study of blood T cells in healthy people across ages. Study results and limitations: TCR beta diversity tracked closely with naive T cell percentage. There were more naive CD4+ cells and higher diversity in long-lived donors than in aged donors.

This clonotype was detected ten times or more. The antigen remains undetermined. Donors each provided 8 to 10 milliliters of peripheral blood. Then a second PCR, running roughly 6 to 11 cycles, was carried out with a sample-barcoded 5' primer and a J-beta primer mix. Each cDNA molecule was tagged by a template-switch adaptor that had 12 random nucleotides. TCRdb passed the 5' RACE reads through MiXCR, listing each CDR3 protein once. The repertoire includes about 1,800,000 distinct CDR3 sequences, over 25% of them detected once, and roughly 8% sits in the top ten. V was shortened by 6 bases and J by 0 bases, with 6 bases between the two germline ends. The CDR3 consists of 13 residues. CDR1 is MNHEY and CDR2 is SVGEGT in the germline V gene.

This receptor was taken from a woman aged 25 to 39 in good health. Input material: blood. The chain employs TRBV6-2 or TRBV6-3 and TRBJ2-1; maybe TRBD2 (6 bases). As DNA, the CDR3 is TGTGCCAGCAGCGGGAGCTCCTACAATGAGCAGTTCTTC. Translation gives CASSGSSYNEQFF.